A selection of T cell receptor beta chains follows, all from one sample in a study of blood T cells in healthy people across ages. Each CDR3 protein is one row after TCRdb ran MiXCR on the 5' RACE reads. This sample has approximately 800,000 distinct CDR3 sequences, with under 40% found just once. Sequenced sample: blood. The receptor set was obtained from a man between 18 and 29 years old in good health. Each CDR3 is given with its conserved first and last residue. D genes are given only for firm matches. Not all rows give a size; the values are once, few, many and, for expanded clones, a class.

cdr3_nt,cdr3_aa,v_call,d_call,clone_size,j_call
TGTGCCAGCACCCCTGCGGGATTCACAGATACGCAGTATTTT,CASTPAGFTDTQYF,TRBV6-2/TRBV6-3,-,-,TRBJ2-3
TGCAGTGCTCGAAAGACAGGGGCGAGAGAGACCCAGTACTTC,CSARKTGARETQYF,TRBV20-1,TRBD1,-,TRBJ2-5
TGTGCCAGCTCACCGGAGCCGGGAAGGGAAGCTTTCTTT,CASSPEPGREAFF,TRBV18,-,-,TRBJ1-1
TGCAGTGCTAGGGCTGCTGAGAGCTACGAGCAGTACTTC,CSARAAESYEQYF,TRBV20-1,-,-,TRBJ2-7
TGTGCCGACAGCCGTAGCGGGGGCGCAGATACGCAGTATTTT,CADSRSGGADTQYF,TRBV7-2,TRBD2,-,TRBJ2-3
TGCAGTGCTAGACGGGGGCGTGGGTGGGAGACCCAGTACTTC,CSARRGRGWETQYF,TRBV20-1,-,-,TRBJ2-5
TGTGCCAGCAGCGCTCCACTAGCGGGGGTAGGCAATGAGCAGTTCTTC,CASSAPLAGVGNEQFF,TRBV9,TRBD2,-,TRBJ2-1
TGCAGGCCCGCGGGGGGAACCCAGGGGGAGACCCAGTACTTC,CRPAGGTQGETQYF,TRBV20-1,TRBD2,-,TRBJ2-5
TGTGCCAGCAGCCAAGCACAGGGAGAGCACACTGAAGCTTTCTTT,CASSQAQGEHTEAFF,TRBV4-2,-,few,TRBJ1-1
TGTGCCAGCAGACTAATGGCTGGAAACACCATATATTTT,CASRLMAGNTIYF,TRBV12-3/TRBV12-4,-,-,TRBJ1-3
TGTGCCAGCGGACGACGGACAGGGATTAATGAAAAACTGTTTTTT,CASGRRTGINEKLFF,TRBV27,TRBD1,few,TRBJ1-4
TGTGCCAGCAGCTTAGAAGGTCTCTACAATGAGCAGTACTTC,CASSLEGLYNEQYF,TRBV7-2,-,-,TRBJ2-5
TGTGCCAGCAGGGTCCGGATAGCAAAACAAGAGACCCAGTACTTC,CASRVRIAKQETQYF,TRBV5-6,-,-,TRBJ2-5
TGCAGCGTTGTGACAGGTTGTGGCTACACCTTC,CSVVTGCGYTF,TRBV29-1,-,-,TRBJ1-2
TGTGCCAGCAGACCCACAGGGGGATACAACACTGAAGCTTTCTTT,CASRPTGGYNTEAFF,TRBV2,TRBD1,-,TRBJ1-1
TGTGCCAGCAGCCCCCAGATTAGCGCAGATACGCAGTATTTT,CASSPQISADTQYF,TRBV7-2,-,-,TRBJ2-3
TGTGCCAGCAGCGTAGGACAGAGGCCCTACGAGCAGTACTTC,CASSVGQRPYEQYF,TRBV9,-,-,TRBJ2-7
TGTGCCATCAGTGTAGGAGCGGGGGCCAACGTCCTGACTTTC,CAISVGAGANVLTF,TRBV10-3,-,-,TRBJ2-6
TGTGCCAGCAGCTTTACAGGGGACGAGGGGGAAAAACTGTTTTTT,CASSFTGDEGEKLFF,TRBV5-5,TRBD1,few,TRBJ1-4
TGCAGTGCTAGGTACCCAGGACAGGGGGCCTATGGCTACACCTTC,CSARYPGQGAYGYTF,TRBV20-1,TRBD1,-,TRBJ1-2
TGCAGCGCTAGCGGGAGGAATGAGCAGTTCTTC,CSASGRNEQFF,TRBV29-1,TRBD2,-,TRBJ2-1
TGCGCCAGCAGCTTGACTAGCGGGGGTGGGGATGTTGAGCAGTTCTTC,CASSLTSGGGDVEQFF,TRBV5-1,TRBD2,-,TRBJ2-1
TGTGTCAGCAGTTACTCGACGGGTGGAGGCGATTTAGGCTACGAGCAGTACTTC,CVSSYSTGGGDLGYEQYF,TRBV6-2/TRBV6-3,-,once,TRBJ2-7
TGTGCCAGCAGCTCCTATCAGGGGAATGAGCAGTTCTTC,CASSSYQGNEQFF,TRBV11-2,-,few,TRBJ2-1
TGTGCCAGCAGTTTAGGTAGTAGGACGTGGGGCACCGGGGAGCTGTTTTTT,CASSLGSRTWGTGELFF,TRBV12-3/TRBV12-4,-,-,TRBJ2-2
TGTGCCAGCAGTTTTGCCAGAAACCGGATTAATTCACCCCTCCACTTT,CASSFARNRINSPLHF,TRBV12-3/TRBV12-4,-,-,TRBJ1-6
TGCGGTGCCGGGGACAGGGGGCTCACAGATACGCAGTATTTT,CGAGDRGLTDTQYF,TRBV20-1,TRBD1,once,TRBJ2-3
TGTGCCAGCAGTTTACTCGGGGGAGATGCGCAGTATTTT,CASSLLGGDAQYF,TRBV12-3/TRBV12-4,-,-,TRBJ2-3
TGTGCCTGGAAGGTGAACACTGAAGCTTTCTTT,CAWKVNTEAFF,TRBV30,-,-,TRBJ1-1
TGTGCCAGCAGCCAAGGGGTTTATCAGCCCCAGCATTTT,CASSQGVYQPQHF,TRBV14,-,-,TRBJ1-5
TGTGCCAGCAGTCCCGGACGGAGCACAGATACGCAGTATTTT,CASSPGRSTDTQYF,TRBV12-3/TRBV12-4,-,many,TRBJ2-3
TGTGCCAGCAGTGAGGGTCAGAACTACGAGCAGTACTTC,CASSEGQNYEQYF,TRBV2,-,few,TRBJ2-7
TGTGCCATCAGGACTAGCGGGACGTACAATGAGCAGTTCTTC,CAIRTSGTYNEQFF,TRBV10-3,TRBD2,few,TRBJ2-1
TGTGCCAGCGGCTGGGATACACGGACCTTCCCCGAGCAGTACTTC,CASGWDTRTFPEQYF,TRBV7-2,-,many,TRBJ2-7
TGTGCCAGCAGGGCCGACAGCTCCGAGCAGTACTTC,CASRADSSEQYF,TRBV28,-,once,TRBJ2-7
TGCAGTGCTAGAGATAGGGGACAGGGGCAGTTCTTC,CSARDRGQGQFF,TRBV20-1,TRBD1,-,TRBJ2-1
TGTGCCAGCGCCCAGAACACTGAAGCTTTCTTT,CASAQNTEAFF,TRBV14,-,-,TRBJ1-1
TGCAGCGCCCTGGGACAGGGCAACTACGAGCAGTACTTC,CSALGQGNYEQYF,TRBV29-1,TRBD1,-,TRBJ2-7
TGTGCCAGCACCGGCCGGGACCGAACAGATACGCAGTATTTT,CASTGRDRTDTQYF,TRBV7-2,-,few,TRBJ2-3
TGTGCCAGCAGTTCCCGGGGGTACCAAGAGACCCAGTACTTC,CASSSRGYQETQYF,TRBV7-2,-,few,TRBJ2-5
TGCGCCAGCAGCCAACCAGCGGGGTTCACAGATACGCAGTATTTT,CASSQPAGFTDTQYF,TRBV4-1,TRBD2,many,TRBJ2-3
TGTGCCAGCGGCCTTTCGACGAAGCAGTTCTTC,CASGLSTKQFF,TRBV27,-,-,TRBJ2-1
TGCAGCGTTGAGGGGGGCGATGGAGTCACTGAAGCTTTCTTT,CSVEGGDGVTEAFF,TRBV29-1,-,-,TRBJ1-1
TGTGCCAGCAGTTTATCAGGTGTGAATGAGCAGTACTTC,CASSLSGVNEQYF,TRBV12-3/TRBV12-4,-,-,TRBJ2-5
TGCAGTGCTATAGGGGGGGCGCGGACTGAAGCTTTCTTT,CSAIGGARTEAFF,TRBV20-1,-,few,TRBJ1-1
TGTGCCAGCAGCTCTAGGACAGTAGGGCAGCCCCAGCATTTT,CASSSRTVGQPQHF,TRBV12-3/TRBV12-4,-,-,TRBJ1-5
TGCGCCAGCAGCCTATACACCGAGAACACTGAAGCTTTCTTT,CASSLYTENTEAFF,TRBV5-1,-,few,TRBJ1-1
TGTGCCAGCAGTCCCAATAGCGGGGGGGCCTACGAGCAGTACTTC,CASSPNSGGAYEQYF,TRBV12-3/TRBV12-4,TRBD2,-,TRBJ2-7
TGCAGCGTTGCCCTCGGGACAGGGGGCCCAAACTATGGCTACACCTTC,CSVALGTGGPNYGYTF,TRBV29-1,TRBD1,many,TRBJ1-2
TGTGCCAGCAGCCAAGTGTCTTTCGAGCGGGGGACCGGGGAGCTGTTTTTT,CASSQVSFERGTGELFF,TRBV3-1,TRBD2,-,TRBJ2-2
TGTGCCAGCAGCCAAGATGGGGGGCGGACTGAAGCTTTCTTT,CASSQDGGRTEAFF,TRBV14,-,-,TRBJ1-1
TGTGCCAGCAGTCTGACGGGACCGACGAACACTGAAGCTTTCTTT,CASSLTGPTNTEAFF,TRBV27,-,few,TRBJ1-1
TGCAGTGCTAGAGATAAGGGACTGGATCAGCCCCAGCATTTT,CSARDKGLDQPQHF,TRBV20-1,-,many,TRBJ1-5
TGTGCCAGCAGTGAAAGAGGATATAGCAATCAGCCCCAGCATTTT,CASSERGYSNQPQHF,TRBV6-1,-,-,TRBJ1-5
TGTGCCATCACAGGGGACAGGGGGCAGGACTACGAGCAGTACTTC,CAITGDRGQDYEQYF,TRBV10-3,TRBD1,few,TRBJ2-7
TGTGCCAGCAGCAACCGGGGACGTGGCACAGATACGCAGTATTTT,CASSNRGRGTDTQYF,TRBV7-3,-,many,TRBJ2-3
TGTGCCACCAGTGAGGAAGGTTCGCGGCCCCAGCATTTT,CATSEEGSRPQHF,TRBV24-1,-,few,TRBJ1-5
TGTGCCATCAGTGAGTTGCTGGGCCGGGAACCCCTCCACTTT,CAISELLGREPLHF,TRBV10-3,-,few,TRBJ1-6
TGTGCCAGCAGCTCCCAGGGAGGAGCGGGAGAAAAACTGTTTTTT,CASSSQGGAGEKLFF,TRBV7-9,-,-,TRBJ1-4